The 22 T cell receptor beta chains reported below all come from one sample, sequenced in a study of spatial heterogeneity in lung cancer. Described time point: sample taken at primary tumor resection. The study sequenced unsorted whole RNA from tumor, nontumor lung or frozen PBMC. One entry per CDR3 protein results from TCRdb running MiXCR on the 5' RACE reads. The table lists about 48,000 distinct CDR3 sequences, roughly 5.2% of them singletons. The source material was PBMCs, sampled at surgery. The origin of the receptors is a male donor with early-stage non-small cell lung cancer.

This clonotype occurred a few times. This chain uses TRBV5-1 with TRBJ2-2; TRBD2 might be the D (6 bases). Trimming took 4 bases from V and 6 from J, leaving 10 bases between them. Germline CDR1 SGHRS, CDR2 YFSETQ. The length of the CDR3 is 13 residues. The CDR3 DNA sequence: TGCGCCAGCAGCAAGACTAGTCCCGGGGAGCTGTTTTTT. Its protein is CASSKTSPGELFF.

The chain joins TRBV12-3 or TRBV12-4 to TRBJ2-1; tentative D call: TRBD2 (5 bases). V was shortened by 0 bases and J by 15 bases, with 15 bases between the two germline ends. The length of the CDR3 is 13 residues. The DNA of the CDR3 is TGTGCCAGCAGTTTAGCGAGAAGCGGCCCGGGGTTCTTC. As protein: CASSLARSGPGFF.

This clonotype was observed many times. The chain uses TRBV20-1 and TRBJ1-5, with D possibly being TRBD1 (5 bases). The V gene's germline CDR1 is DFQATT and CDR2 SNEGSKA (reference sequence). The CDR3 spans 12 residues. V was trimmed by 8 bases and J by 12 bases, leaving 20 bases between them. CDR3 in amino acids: CSLGGVGGVQHF. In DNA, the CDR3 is TGCAGTTTAGGCGGGGTGGGAGGGGTCCAGCATTTT.

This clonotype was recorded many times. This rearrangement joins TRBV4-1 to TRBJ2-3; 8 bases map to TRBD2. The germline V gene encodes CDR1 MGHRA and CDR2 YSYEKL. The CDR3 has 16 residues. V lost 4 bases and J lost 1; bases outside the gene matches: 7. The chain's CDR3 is CASSRGLVVGTDTQYF. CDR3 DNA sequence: TGCGCCAGCAGCCGGGGACTAGTAGTGGGCACAGATACGCAGTATTTT.

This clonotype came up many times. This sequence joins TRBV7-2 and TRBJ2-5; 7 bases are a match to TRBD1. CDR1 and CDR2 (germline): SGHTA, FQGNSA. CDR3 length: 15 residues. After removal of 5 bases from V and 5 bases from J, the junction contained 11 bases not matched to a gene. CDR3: CASSTRQGWGETQYF. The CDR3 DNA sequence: TGTGCCAGCAGCACCAGACAGGGCTGGGGGGAGACCCAGTACTTC.

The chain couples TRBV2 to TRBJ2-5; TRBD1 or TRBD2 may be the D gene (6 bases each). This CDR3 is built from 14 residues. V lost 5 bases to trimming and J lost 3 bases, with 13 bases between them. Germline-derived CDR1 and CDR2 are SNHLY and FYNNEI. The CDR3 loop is CASSQTGGEETQYF. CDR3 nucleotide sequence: TGTGCCAGCAGTCAGACAGGCGGGGAAGAGACCCAGTACTTC. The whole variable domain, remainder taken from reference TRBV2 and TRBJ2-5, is EPEVTQTPSHQVTQMGQEVILRCVPISNHLYFYWYRQILGQKVEFLVSFYNNEISEKSEIFDDQFSVERPDGSNFTLKIRSTKLEDSAMYFCASSQTGGEETQYFGPGTRLLVL.

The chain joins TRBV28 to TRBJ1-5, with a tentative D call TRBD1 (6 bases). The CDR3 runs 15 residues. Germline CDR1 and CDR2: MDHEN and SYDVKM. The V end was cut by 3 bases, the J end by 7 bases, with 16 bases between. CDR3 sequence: CASSLGAGIRQPQHF. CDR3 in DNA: TGTGCCAGCAGTTTGGGGGCGGGGATCAGACAGCCCCAGCATTTT. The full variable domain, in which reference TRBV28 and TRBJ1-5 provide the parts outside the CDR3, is DVKVTQSSRYLVKRTGEKVFLECVQDMDHENMFWYRQDPGLGLRLIYFSYDVKMKEKGDIPEGYSVSREKKERFSLILESASTNQTSMYLCASSLGAGIRQPQHFGDGTRLSIL.

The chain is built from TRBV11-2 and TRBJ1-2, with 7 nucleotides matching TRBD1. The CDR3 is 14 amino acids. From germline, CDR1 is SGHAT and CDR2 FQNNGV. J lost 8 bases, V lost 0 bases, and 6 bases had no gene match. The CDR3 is CASSLETGVKGYTF. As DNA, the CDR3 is TGTGCCAGCAGCTTAGAAACAGGGGTCAAAGGCTACACCTTC. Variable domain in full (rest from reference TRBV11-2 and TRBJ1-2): EAGVAQSPRYKIIEKRQSVAFWCNPISGHATLYWYQQILGQGPKLLIQFQNNGVVDDSQLPKDRFSAERLKGVDSTLKIQPAKLEDSAVYLCASSLETGVKGYTFGSGTRLTVV.

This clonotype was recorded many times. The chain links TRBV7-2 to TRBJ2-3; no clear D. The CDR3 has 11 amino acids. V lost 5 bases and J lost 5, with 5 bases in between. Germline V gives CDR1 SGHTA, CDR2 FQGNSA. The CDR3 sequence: CASSRLDTQYF. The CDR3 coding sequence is TGTGCCAGCAGCCGGCTAGATACGCAGTATTTT.

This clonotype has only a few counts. The CDR3 here is CASSQGRAETQYF. The CDR3 bases are TGTGCCAGCAGCCAAGGGCGAGCGGAGACCCAGTACTTC. The gene calls are TRBV3-1 and TRBJ2-5; unclear D gene. The CDR3 spans 13 residues. Trimming shortened V by 1 base and J by 5 bases, and 8 bases separated the two germline ends. From germline, CDR1 is LGHDT and CDR2 YNNKEL (reference sequence).

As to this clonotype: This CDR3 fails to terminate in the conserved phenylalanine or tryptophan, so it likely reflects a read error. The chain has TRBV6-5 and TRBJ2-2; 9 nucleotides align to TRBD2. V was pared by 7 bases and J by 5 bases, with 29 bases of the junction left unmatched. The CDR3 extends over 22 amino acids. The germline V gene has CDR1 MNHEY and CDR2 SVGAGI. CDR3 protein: CASTSRPLIAGVIPVETGELFL. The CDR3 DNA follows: TGTGCCAGCACCTCCAGGCCCCTTATAGCGGGAGTCATTCCAGTAGAGACCGGGGAGCTGTTTCTT.

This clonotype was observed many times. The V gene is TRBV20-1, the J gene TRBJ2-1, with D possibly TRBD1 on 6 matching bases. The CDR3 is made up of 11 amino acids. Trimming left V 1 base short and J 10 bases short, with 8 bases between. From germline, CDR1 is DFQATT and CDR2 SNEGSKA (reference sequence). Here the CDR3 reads CSARVGHEQFF. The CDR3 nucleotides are TGCAGTGCTAGAGTGGGACACGAGCAGTTCTTC.

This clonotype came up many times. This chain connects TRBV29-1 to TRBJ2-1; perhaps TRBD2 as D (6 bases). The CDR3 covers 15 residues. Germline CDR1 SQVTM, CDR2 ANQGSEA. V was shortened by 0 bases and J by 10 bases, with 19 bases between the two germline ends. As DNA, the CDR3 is TGCAGCGTTGAAGATCGGGCAGCCTGGGCGGGAGAGCAGTTCTTC. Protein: CSVEDRAAWAGEQFF.

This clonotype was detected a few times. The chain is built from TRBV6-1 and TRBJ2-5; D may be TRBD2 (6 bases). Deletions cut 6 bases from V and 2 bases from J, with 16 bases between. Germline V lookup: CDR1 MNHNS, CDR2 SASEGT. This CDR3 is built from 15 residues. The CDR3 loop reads CASSIPRGYQETQYF. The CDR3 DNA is TGTGCCAGCAGCATACCGCGGGGATATCAAGAGACCCAGTACTTC.

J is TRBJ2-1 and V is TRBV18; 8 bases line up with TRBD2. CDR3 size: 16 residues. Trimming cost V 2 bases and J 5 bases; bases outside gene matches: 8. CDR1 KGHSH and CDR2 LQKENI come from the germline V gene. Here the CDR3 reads CASSPGSGRSHNEQFF. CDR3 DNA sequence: TGTGCCAGCTCACCAGGCAGCGGGAGATCCCACAATGAGCAGTTCTTC.

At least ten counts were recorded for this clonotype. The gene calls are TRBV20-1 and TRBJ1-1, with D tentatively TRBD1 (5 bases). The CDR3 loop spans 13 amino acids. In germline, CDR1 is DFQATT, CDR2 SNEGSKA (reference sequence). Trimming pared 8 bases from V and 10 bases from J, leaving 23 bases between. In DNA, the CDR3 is TGCAGTACGCTAGGAGTTGGGGGTGAGGGAGCTTTCTTT. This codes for CSTLGVGGEGAFF.

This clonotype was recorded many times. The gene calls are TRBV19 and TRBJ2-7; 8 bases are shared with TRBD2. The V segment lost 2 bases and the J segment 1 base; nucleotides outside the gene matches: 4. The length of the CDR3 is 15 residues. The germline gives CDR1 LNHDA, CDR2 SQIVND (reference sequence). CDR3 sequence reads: CASSILAGFSYEQYF. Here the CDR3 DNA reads TGTGCCAGTAGTATACTAGCGGGTTTTTCCTACGAGCAGTACTTC.

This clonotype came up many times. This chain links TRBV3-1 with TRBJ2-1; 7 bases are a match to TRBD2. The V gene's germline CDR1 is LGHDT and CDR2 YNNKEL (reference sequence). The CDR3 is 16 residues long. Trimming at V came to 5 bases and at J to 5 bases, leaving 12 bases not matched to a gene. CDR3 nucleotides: TGTGCCAGCAGCTTCCTCGCGGGAGAAGGAAACAATGAGCAGTTCTTC. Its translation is CASSFLAGEGNNEQFF.

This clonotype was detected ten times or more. CDR3 nucleotide sequence: TGTGCCAGCAGCTGGGCCGGGGAAGCGACTGAAGCTTTCTTT. Translation gives CASSWAGEATEAFF. The rearrangement uses TRBV5-5 and TRBJ1-1, with no clear D. This CDR3 is 14 amino acids long. The V and J ends lost 3 bases and 5 bases respectively, with 14 bases between them. Germline V lookup: CDR1 SGHKS, CDR2 YYEKEE (reference sequence).

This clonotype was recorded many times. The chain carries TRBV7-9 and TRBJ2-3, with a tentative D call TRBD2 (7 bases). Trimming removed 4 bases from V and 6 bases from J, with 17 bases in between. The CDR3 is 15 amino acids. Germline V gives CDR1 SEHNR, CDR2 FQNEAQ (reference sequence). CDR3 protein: CASSSAGGGRDTQYF. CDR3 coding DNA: TGTGCCAGCAGCTCCGCCGGCGGGGGCAGGGATACGCAGTATTTT.

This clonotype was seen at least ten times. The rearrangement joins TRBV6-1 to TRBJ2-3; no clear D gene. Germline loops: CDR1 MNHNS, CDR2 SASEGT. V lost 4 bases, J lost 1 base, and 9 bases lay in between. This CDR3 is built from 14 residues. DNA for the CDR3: TGTGCCAGCAGTGTAGGCGGAGGCACAGATACGCAGTATTTT. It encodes CASSVGGGTDTQYF.

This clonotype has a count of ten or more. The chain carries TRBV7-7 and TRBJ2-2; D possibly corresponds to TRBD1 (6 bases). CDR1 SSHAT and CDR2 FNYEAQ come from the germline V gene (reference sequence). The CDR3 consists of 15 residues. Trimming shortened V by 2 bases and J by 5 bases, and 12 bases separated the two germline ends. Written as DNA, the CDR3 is TGTGCCAGCAGCTTAATGTCAAGGGGGACCGGGGAGCTGTTTTTT. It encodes CASSLMSRGTGELFF.